This TCR beta chain derives from a study of T-cell memory formation after mild COVID-19. Study conclusions and caveats: Day 15 to 85 contractors were CD4/CD8 balanced; later expanders leaned CD4+. Pre-infection memory contained some responding clones, which suggested that cross-reactive memory had joined. Mainly in CM and EM were contracting CD4+ clones; CD8+ were in EMRA.

Per germline, CDR1 MGHRA and CDR2 YSYEKL. The CDR3 consists of 19 residues. The V gene end was trimmed by 1 base and the J gene end by 3 bases; junction bases not matched to a gene: 14. Researchers used 5'RACE with constant-segment primers to make TCR alpha and TCR beta cDNA libraries that carry sample barcodes and UMIs. TCRdb reprocessed the 5' RACE reads via MiXCR and lists one record per CDR3 protein. Counted here are around 340,000 distinct CDR3 sequences, 10% to 15% occurring once; the ten biggest clones make up 20% to 25%. There are a few counts of this clonotype. Its antigen is not identified. The source of this sequence is a man between 18 and 29 years old who had mild COVID-19 (a few samples of this study predate the infection). Cell type and time point are not known. V usage is TRBV4-1 and J usage is TRBJ2-3; TRBD2 matches 9 bases. Sequencing was performed on PBMCs or a T cell subset sorted from them (not recorded which). The CDR3 DNA sequence: TGCGCCAGCAGCCAAGGGTTGGCGGGGGGGCCCATTTGGACAGATACGCAGTATTTT. It encodes CASSQGLAGGPIWTDTQYF.